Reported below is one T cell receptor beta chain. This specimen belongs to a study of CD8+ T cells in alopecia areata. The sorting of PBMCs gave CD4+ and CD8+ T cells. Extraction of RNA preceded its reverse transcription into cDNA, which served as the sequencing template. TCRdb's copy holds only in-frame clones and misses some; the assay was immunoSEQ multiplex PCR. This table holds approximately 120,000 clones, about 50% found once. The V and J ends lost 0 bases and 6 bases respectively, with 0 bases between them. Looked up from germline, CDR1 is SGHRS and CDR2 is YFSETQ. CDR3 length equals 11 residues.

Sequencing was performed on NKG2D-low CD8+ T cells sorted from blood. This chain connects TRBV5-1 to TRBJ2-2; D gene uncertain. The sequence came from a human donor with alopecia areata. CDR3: CASSLAGELFF. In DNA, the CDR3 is TGCGCCAGCAGCTTGGCCGGGGAGCTGTTTTTT.